This record covers a single T cell receptor beta chain. Its antigen remains unidentified. It has no much larger one-base neighbor in the sample; base qualities were not kept. The Quick-DNA Microprep Kit was used to extract genomic DNA from the sorted cells. TCRbeta DNA was amplified with the immunoSEQ hsTCRbeta kit following the manufacturer's protocol. TCRbeta libraries were sequenced on an Illumina MiSeq instrument. The source study handled its data this way. After out-of-frame sequences were removed, 2,204,828 distinct TCRbeta sequences remained, averaging around 67,000 per individual. Each individual was scored according to the count of 160 or so previously reported CMV-associated TCRbeta sequences and the total productive distinct TCRbeta count. A beta-binomial model was reimplemented in Python, and scikit-learn random forests with default parameters were trained on US cohort data. Classifier performance on the Belgian cohort was summarized as median AUC with percentile confidence intervals calculated over 10,000 bootstrap iterations. Not all clones reach the TCRdb copy of this immuneACCESS table, which keeps in-frame sequences only. Checked studies attribute under half of the gap to unresolved V genes and leave the rest unexplained. V, J and clone size were drawn from that table, and D and trimming were deduced from the DNA. Here the sample has more than 40,000 clones; around 80% occur a single time. The ten largest clones take up roughly 6.7% of the sample.

Via the germline V gene, CDR1 is SNHLY and CDR2 FYNNEI. V has 6 bases trimmed and J has 8 bases trimmed; junction bases matching no gene number 10. From its cysteine to its phenylalanine, the CDR3 spans 15 amino acids. Of the read, only the CDR3 DNA is kept; its 45 bases are in frame from base 1. The sample originates from a study of memory CD4+ T cells and cytomegalovirus serostatus (dated by TCRdb to between 2019 and 2020). Study-level background: The cohort comprised 33 healthy Belgian adults, 9 CMV seropositive and some 24 CMV seronegative. The study sequenced CD4+ memory TCRbeta repertoires of a Belgian cohort with known cytomegalovirus serostatus to replicate a published TCR-based CMV serostatus classifier.

Findings and caveats that apply to the study as a whole: The results were interpreted as suggesting that the CMV-associated TCR signature is largely present in the CD4+ memory repertoire. On the Belgian cohort, the classifier built on the original framework reached a median bootstrapped AUC of around 0.95, with a 95% CI of 0.76-1.00. CMV serostatus prediction reached a median bootstrapped AUC of roughly 0.95 with the original framework and 0.91 with a US-trained random forest. Of around 150 previously reported CMV-associated TCRbeta sequences, about 72 appeared in the CD4+ memory repertoires, each in one to five individuals. Only CD4+CD45RO+ memory cells were sequenced, in contrast to the original study, which included naive and memory CD4+ and CD8+ populations.

Single viable CD3+CD4+CD8-CD45RO+ cells were sorted as memory CD4+ T cells on a FACSAria II. CMV serostatus was determined using a Roche Elecsys assay that detects serum IgG against CMV pp150, pp28, p38 and p52. Following thawing, total CD4+ T cells were enriched through positive selection using CD4 magnetic microbeads. The samples came from a separate study whose specific focus was interrogating the CD4+ T cell memory repertoire. Peripheral blood mononuclear cells were isolated and cryopreserved according to standard operating procedures, and serum was kept at -80 degrees C. The staining used CD3-PerCP (BW264/56), CD4-APC (RPA-T4), CD45RO-PE (UCHT1) and CD8-Pacific Orange (3B5) antibodies, and Sytox blue was used to exclude non-viable cells.

This receptor was obtained from an adult in good health and CMV-seronegative. The sample comprised memory CD4+ T cells from blood. This chain joins TRBV2 to TRBJ1-4; the central 9 bases match TRBD1. The base sequence is TGTGCCAGCAGCGACAGGGGGGCGGCATCCGAAAAACTGTTTTTT. This sequence encodes CASSDRGAASEKLFF.